This TCR beta chain was captured in a study of control samples from healthy donors and cancer patients (dated by TCRdb to 2018 to 2021). Comments on this clone: Its antigen target is currently unknown. The record has no base qualities; no much larger clone is one base away.

Library construction relied on the immunoSEQ multiplex PCR assay. TCRdb took this table from immuneACCESS and kept in-frame rearrangements with V and J called. Such tables lack part of the clones; where checked against another copy, unresolved V genes explain under half of the gap, and the rest is unexplained. Recorded for this sample are 120,000 or so clones; about 90% of them occurred a single time. The ten biggest clones cover 1.5% to 2% of the sample. The CDR3 spans 12 residues, from the cysteine through the phenylalanine. The read is trimmed to its CDR3 DNA, 36 bases read in frame from base 1. Sequences KGHSH (CDR1) and LQKENI (CDR2) are obtained from the germline V gene. A distance of 3 bases separates the germline ends of V and J, which lose 0 bases and 4 bases respectively.

The sequenced sample consisted of blood. This clonotype was sampled from a man aged 18 to 29 in good health. The rearranged chain carries TRBV18 and TRBJ2-5; too little of a D gene remains to name it. At the DNA level, the sequence is TGTGCCAGCTCACCACCGCTAGAGACCCAGTACTTC. This is translated as CASSPPLETQYF. Reference TRBV18 and TRBJ2-5 genes cover what lies past the CDR3, so the full variable domain is NAGVMQNPRHLVRRRGQEARLRCSPMKGHSHVYWYRQLPEEGLKFMVYLQKENIIDESGMPKERFSAEFPKEGPSILRIQQVVRGDSAAYFCASSPPLETQYFGPGTRLLVL.